This TCR beta chain was recovered during a study of beta chain features in type 1 diabetes. This clone was picked up a small number of times. Its antigen is unidentified. Reverse transcription of all isolated RNA meant that expressed TCRB transcripts were sequenced. Method: immunoSEQ multiplex PCR; TCRdb's copy keeps in-frame clones and lacks some. The sample includes about 900,000 clones, roughly 16% of them seen just once. Overall study results and limits: In the patient group, naive, central memory and Treg TCRB repertoires seemed more alike than in the healthy donor group.

CDR1 and CDR2 (germline): LNHDA, SQIVND (reference sequence). This CDR3 region has 15 residues. Trimming at V came to 5 bases and at J to 2 bases, leaving 4 bases not matched to a gene. Material: naive CD4+ T cells from blood. This chain links TRBV19 with TRBJ2-1; 9 nucleotides line up with TRBD1. This TCR was recovered from a woman under 30 in good health. CDR3 nucleotides: TGTGCCAGTAGTTCCGGACAGGGGACCTACAATGAGCAGTTCTTC. This gives the protein CASSSGQGTYNEQFF.